This T cell receptor beta chain came from a study of blood T cells in healthy people across ages. About this clonotype: Its antigen is not known.

A J-beta primer mix and a sample-barcoded 5' primer were used in a second PCR of about 7 to 12 cycles. Each cDNA molecule carried a tag from a template-switch adaptor that contained 12 random nucleotides. One entry per CDR3 protein, called by TCRdb with MiXCR from the 5' RACE reads. Of some 1,500,000 distinct CDR3 sequences in the sample, roughly 43% were seen once. RNA extraction gave at least 5.5 micrograms of total RNA per sample. Study-wide results and limits: Estimates of total diversity, which came from one million sequenced T cells, were considered to be underestimates. Any conclusive comparison of naive versus antigen-experienced cells was prevented by using unsorted PBMCs.

This clonotype originated in a woman under 30 in good health. Material: blood.

In DNA, the CDR3 is TGTGCCAGCAGCCAAGAATGGGCAGGCGCTAACTATGGCTACACCTTC. This encodes CASSQEWAGANYGYTF. The gene calls are TRBV4-2 and TRBJ1-2; D not resolved. Deletions cut 0 bases from V and 0 bases from J, with 11 bases between. This CDR3 has 16 residues. Germline V gene lookup returns CDR1 LGHNA and CDR2 YNFKEQ.